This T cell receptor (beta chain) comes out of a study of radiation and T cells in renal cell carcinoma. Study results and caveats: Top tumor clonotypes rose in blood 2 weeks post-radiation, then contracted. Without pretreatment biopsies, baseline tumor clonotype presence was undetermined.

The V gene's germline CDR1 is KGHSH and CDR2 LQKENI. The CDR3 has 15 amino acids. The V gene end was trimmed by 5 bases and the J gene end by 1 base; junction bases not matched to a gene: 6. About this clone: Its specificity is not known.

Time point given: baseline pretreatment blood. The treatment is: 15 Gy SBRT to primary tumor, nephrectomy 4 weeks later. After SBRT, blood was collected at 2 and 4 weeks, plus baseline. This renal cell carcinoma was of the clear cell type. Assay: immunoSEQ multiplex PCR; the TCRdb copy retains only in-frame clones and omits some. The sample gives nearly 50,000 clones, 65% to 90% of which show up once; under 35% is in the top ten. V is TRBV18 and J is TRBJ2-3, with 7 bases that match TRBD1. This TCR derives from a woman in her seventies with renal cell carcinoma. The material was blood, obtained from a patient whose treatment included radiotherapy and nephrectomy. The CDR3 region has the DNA TGTGCCAGCTCAACTGACAGGGTGGGCACAGATACGCAGTATTTT. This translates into CASSTDRVGTDTQYF.